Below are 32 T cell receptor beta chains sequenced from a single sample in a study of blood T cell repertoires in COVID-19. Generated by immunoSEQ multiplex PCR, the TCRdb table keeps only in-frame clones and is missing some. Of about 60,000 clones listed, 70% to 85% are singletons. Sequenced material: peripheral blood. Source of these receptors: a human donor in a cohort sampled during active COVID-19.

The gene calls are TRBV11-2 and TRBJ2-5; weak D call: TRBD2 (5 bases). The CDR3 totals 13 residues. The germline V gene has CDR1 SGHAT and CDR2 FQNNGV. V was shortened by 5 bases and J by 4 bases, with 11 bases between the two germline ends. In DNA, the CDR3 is TGTGCCAGCAGCCGGGGTTTAGGAGAGACCCAGTACTTC. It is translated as CASSRGLGETQYF.

CDR3 coding DNA: TGTGCCAGCAGAAGAGAACAGGGGCAGTACTTC. Translated: CASRREQGQYF. The chain links TRBV12-3 or TRBV12-4 to TRBJ2-7; a weak D match, TRBD1 (6 bases). This CDR3 region has 11 residues. The germline V and J ends were trimmed by 6 bases and 9 bases, with 12 bases remaining between them.

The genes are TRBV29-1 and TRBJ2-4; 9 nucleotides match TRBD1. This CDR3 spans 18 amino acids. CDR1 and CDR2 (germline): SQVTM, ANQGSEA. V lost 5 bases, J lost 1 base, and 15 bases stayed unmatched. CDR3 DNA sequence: TGCAGCGTTCCCCTAGCCGGGACAGGGCTGGTGGCCAAAAACATTCAGTACTTC. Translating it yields CSVPLAGTGLVAKNIQYF.

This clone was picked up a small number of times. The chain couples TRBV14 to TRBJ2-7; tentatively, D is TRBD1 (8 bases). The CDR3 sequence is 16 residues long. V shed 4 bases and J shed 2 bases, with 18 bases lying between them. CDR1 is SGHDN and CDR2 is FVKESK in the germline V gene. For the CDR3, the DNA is TGTGCCAGCAGCCGAGCCAACAGGGGGAGGGCCTACGAGCAGTACTTC. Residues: CASSRANRGRAYEQYF.

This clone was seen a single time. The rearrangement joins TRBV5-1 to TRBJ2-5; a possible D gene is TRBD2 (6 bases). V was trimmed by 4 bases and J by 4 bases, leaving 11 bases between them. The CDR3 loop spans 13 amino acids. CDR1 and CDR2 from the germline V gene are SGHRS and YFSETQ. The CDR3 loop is CASSLRRGETQYF. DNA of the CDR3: TGCGCCAGCAGCCTGCGGAGGGGAGAGACCCAGTACTTC.

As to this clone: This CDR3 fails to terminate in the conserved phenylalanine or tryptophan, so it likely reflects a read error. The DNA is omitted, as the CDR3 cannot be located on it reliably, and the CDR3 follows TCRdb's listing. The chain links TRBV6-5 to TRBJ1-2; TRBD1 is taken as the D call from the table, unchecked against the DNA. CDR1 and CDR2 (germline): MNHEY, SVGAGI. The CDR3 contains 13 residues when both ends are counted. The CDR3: CASQHGSQGELRT.

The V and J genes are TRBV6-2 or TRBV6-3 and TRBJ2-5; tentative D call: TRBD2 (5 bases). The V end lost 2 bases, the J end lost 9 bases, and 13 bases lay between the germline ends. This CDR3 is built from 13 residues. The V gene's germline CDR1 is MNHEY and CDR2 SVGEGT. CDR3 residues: CASSYGNKRAQYF. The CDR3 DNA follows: TGTGCCAGCAGTTACGGAAACAAGAGGGCCCAGTACTTC.

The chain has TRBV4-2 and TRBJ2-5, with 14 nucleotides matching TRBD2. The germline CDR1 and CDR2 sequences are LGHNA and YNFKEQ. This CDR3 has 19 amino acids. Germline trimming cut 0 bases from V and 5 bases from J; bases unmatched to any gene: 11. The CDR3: CASSQDGGTSGSHGETQYF. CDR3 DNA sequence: TGTGCCAGCAGCCAAGACGGGGGGACTAGCGGGAGCCACGGGGAGACCCAGTACTTC.

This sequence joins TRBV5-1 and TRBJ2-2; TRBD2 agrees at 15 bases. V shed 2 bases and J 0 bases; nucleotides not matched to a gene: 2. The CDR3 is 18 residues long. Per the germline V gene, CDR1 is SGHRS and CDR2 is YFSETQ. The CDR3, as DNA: TGCGCCAGCAGCTTCGGACTAGCGGGAGGGACGAACACCGGGGAGCTGTTTTTT. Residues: CASSFGLAGGTNTGELFF.

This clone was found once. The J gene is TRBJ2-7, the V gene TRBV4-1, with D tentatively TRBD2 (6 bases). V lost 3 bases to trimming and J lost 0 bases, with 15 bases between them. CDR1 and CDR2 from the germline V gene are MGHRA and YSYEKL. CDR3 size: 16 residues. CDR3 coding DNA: TGCGCCAGCAGCCACTATTTTAGCGGAAGCTCCTACGAGCAGTACTTC. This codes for CASSHYFSGSSYEQYF.

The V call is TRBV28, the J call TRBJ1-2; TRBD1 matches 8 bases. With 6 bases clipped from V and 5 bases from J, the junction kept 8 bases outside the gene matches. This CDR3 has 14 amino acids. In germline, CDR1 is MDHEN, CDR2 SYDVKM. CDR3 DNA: TGTGCCAGCAGCGTACCGGGACAGGCGTATGGCTACACCTTC. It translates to CASSVPGQAYGYTF.

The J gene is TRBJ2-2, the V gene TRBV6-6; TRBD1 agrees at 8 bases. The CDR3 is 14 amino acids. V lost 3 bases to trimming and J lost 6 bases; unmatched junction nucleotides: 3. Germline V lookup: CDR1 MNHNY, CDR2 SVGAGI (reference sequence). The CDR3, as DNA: TGTGCCAGCAGTTATTACAGGGGGGCCGGGGAGCTGTTTTTT. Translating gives CASSYYRGAGELFF.

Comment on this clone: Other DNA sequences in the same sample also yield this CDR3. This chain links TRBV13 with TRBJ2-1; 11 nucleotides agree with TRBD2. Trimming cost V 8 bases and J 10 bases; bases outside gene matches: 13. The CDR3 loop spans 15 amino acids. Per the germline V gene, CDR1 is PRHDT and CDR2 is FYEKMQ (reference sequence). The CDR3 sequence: CASDGGLAASREQFF. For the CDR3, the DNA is TGTGCCAGCGATGGGGGACTAGCGGCCAGCAGAGAGCAGTTCTTC.

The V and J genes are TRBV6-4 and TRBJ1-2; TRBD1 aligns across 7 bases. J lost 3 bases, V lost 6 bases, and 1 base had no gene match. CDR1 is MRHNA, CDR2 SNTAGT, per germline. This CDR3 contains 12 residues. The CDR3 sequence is CASSQGDYGYTF. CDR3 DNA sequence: TGTGCCAGCAGCCAGGGGGACTATGGCTACACCTTC.

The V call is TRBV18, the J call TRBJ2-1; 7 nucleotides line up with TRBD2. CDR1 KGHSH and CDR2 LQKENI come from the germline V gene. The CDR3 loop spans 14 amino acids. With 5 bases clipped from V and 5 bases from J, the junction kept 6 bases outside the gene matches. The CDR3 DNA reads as TGTGCCAGCTCAGCCCCTAGCGGTAACAATGAGCAGTTCTTC. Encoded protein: CASSAPSGNNEQFF.

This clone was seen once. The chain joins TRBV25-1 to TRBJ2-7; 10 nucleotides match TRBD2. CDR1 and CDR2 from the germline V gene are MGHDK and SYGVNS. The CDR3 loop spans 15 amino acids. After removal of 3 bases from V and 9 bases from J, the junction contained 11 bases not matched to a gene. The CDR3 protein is CASSDILAGSGPQYF. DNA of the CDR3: TGTGCCAGCAGTGACATACTAGCGGGATCCGGTCCGCAGTACTTC.

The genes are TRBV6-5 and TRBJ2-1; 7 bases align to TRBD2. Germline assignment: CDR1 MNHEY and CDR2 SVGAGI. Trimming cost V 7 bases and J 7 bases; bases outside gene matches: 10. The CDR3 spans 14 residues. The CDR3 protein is CASIAPGRGNEQFF. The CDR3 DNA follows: TGTGCCAGCATCGCCCCAGGGAGGGGAAATGAGCAGTTCTTC.

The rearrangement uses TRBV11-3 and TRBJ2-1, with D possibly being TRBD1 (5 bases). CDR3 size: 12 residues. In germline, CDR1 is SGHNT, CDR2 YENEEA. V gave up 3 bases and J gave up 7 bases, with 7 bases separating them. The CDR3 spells CASSFRGNEQFF. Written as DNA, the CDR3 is TGTGCCAGCAGCTTTAGGGGAAATGAGCAGTTCTTC.

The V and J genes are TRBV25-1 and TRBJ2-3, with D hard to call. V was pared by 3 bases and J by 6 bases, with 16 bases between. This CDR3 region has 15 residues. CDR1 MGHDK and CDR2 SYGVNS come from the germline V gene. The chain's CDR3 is CASSDPGSPGDTQYF. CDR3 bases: TGTGCCAGCAGTGATCCTGGCAGCCCGGGTGATACGCAGTATTTT.

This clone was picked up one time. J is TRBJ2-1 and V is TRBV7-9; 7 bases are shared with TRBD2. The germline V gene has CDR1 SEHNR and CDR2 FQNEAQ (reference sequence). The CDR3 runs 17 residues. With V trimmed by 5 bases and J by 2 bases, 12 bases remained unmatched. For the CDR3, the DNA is TGTGCCAGCAGCCCTAATCCGACTAGCCTAGCCTACAATGAGCAGTTCTTC. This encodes CASSPNPTSLAYNEQFF.

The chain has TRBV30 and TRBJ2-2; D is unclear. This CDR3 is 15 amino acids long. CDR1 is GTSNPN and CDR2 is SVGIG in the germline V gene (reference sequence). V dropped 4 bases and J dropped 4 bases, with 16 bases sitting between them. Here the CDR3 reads CAWTRDVLSTGELFF. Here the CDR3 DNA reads TGTGCCTGGACTAGAGACGTCCTTTCCACCGGGGAGCTGTTTTTT.

The CDR3 loop reads CASSLTRAIRTDTQYF. The CDR3 DNA is TGTGCCAGCAGTTTAACCAGGGCCATCCGCACAGATACGCAGTATTTT. The chain uses TRBV27 and TRBJ2-3; a possible D gene is TRBD1 (5 bases). The V end was cut by 2 bases, the J end by 1 base, with 13 bases between. CDR1 MNHEY and CDR2 SMNVEV come from the germline V gene (reference sequence). CDR3 length equals 16 residues.

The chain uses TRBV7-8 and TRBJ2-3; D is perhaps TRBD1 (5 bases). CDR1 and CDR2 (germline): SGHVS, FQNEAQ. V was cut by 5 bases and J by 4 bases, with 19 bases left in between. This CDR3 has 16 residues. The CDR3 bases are TGTGCCAGCAGCCCGAAGGCAGGGTGGAGCGCAGATACGCAGTATTTT. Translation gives CASSPKAGWSADTQYF.

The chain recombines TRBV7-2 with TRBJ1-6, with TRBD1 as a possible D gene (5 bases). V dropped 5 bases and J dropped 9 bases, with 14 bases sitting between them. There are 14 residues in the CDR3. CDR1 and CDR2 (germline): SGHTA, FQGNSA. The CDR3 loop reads CASSLGTEGSPLHF. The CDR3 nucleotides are TGTGCCAGCAGCCTGGGGACGGAGGGTTCACCCCTCCACTTT.

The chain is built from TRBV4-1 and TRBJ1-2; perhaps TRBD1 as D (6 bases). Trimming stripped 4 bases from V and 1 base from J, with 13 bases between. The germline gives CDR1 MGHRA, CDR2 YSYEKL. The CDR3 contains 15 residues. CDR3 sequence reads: CASSLRTDNNYGYTF. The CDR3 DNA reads TGCGCCAGCAGCCTCCGGACAGATAATAACTATGGCTACACCTTC.

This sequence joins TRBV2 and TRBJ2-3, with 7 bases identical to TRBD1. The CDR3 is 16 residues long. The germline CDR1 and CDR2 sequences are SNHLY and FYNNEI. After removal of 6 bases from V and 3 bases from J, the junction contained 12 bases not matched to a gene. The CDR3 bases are TGTGCCAGCAGCGACGACAGGGTATCGTATACAGATACGCAGTATTTT. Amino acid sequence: CASSDDRVSYTDTQYF.

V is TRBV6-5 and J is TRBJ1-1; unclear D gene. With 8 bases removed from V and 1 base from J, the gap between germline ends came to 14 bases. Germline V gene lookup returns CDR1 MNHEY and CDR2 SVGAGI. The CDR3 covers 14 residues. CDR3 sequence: CASLPRLKNTEAFF. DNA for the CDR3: TGTGCCAGCTTGCCCAGACTTAAGAACACTGAAGCTTTCTTT.

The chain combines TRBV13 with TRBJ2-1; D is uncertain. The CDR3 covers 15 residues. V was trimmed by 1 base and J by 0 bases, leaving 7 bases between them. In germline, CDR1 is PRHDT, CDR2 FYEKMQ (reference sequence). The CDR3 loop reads CASSLALSSYNEQFF. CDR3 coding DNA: TGTGCCAGCAGCTTAGCCTTGAGCTCCTACAATGAGCAGTTCTTC.

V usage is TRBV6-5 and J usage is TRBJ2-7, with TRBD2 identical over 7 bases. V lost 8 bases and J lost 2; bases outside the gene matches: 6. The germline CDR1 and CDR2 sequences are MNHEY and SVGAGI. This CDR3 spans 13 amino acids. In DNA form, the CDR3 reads TGTGCCAGCCGAGCTAGCGGAACCTACGAGCAGTACTTC. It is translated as CASRASGTYEQYF.

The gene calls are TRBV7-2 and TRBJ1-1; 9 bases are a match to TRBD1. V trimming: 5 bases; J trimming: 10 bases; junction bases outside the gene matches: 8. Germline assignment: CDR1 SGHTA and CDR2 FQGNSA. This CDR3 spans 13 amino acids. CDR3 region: CASSRRDRDGAFF. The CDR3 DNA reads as TGTGCCAGCAGCCGTAGGGACAGGGACGGAGCTTTCTTT.

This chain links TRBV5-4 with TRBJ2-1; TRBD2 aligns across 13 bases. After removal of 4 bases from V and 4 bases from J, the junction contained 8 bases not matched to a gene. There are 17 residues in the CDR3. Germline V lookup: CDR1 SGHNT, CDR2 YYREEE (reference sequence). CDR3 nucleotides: TGTGCCAGCAGCCCGGGGGGGACTAGCGGGACATACAATGAGCAGTTCTTC. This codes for CASSPGGTSGTYNEQFF.

This CDR3 reads CASSHRAGPYEQYF. The CDR3 DNA reads as TGTGCCAGCAGCCACCGAGCGGGACCCTACGAGCAGTACTTC. The chain combines TRBV7-8 with TRBJ2-7; 7 nucleotides match TRBD2. Germline CDR1 SGHVS, CDR2 FQNEAQ. V shed 5 bases, J shed 2 bases, and the junction held 6 bases outside the gene matches. The CDR3 runs to 14 residues. The full variable domain, in which reference TRBV7-8 and TRBJ2-7 provide the parts outside the CDR3, is GAGVSQSPRYKVAKRGQDVALRCDPISGHVSLFWYQQALGQGPEFLTYFQNEAQLDKSGLPSDRFFAERPEGSVSTLKIQRTQQEDSAVYLCASSHRAGPYEQYFGPGTRLTVT.